This TCR beta chain was identified in a study of CD8 T cells in Susac syndrome. RNA, at about 0.45 to 1 ug, was reverse transcribed with random hexamers. TCRdb re-called the immunoSEQ multiplex PCR reads with MiXCR, one entry per CDR3 protein. This sample has roughly 80,000 distinct CDR3 sequences, with roughly 90% found just once. Germline V gene lookup returns CDR1 SGHRS and CDR2 YFSETQ. Deletions cut 2 bases from V and 7 bases from J, with 15 bases between. The CDR3 covers 14 residues. This clonotype was detected only once. The TCR comes from a human donor with multiple sclerosis. This chain uses TRBV5-1 with TRBJ1-2; D gene uncertain. The source material was CD8+ T cells from PBMCs. Here the CDR3 reads CASSFGGGYAGYTF. The CDR3 region has the DNA TGCGCCAGCAGCTTCGGTGGAGGGTACGCTGGCTACACCTTC.